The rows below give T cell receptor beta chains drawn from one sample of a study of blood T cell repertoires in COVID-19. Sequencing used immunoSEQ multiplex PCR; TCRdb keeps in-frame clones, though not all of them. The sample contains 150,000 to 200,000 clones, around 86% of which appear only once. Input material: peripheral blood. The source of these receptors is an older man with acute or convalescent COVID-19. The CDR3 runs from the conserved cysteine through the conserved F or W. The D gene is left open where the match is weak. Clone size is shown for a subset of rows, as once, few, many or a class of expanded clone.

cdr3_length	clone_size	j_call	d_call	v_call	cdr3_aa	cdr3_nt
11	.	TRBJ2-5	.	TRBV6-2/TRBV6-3	CASSAQETQYF	TGTGCCAGCAGTGCGCAAGAGACCCAGTACTTC
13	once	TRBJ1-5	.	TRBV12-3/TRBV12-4	CASSFAGSQPQHF	TGTGCCAGCAGTTTTGCGGGGAGTCAGCCCCAGCATTTT
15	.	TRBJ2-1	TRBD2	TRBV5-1	CASSKREGPYNEQFF	TGCGCCAGCAGCAAGCGGGAGGGCCCCTACAATGAGCAGTTCTTC
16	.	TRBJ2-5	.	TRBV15	CATSRSPEGHQETQYF	TGTGCCACCAGCAGATCCCCGGAGGGACACCAAGAGACCCAGTACTTC
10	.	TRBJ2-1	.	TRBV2	CASSEVVSFF	TGTGCCAGCAGTGAAGTCGTATCGTTCTTC
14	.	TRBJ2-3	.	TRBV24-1	CATSDGDFTDTQYF	TGTGCCACCAGTGACGGGGACTTCACAGATACGCAGTATTTT
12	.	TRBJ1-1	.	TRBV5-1	CASSLSNTEAFF	TGCGCCAGCAGCTTGAGCAACACTGAAGCTTTCTTT
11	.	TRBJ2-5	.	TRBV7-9	CASSAQETQYF	TGTGCCAGCAGCGCGCAAGAGACCCAGTACTTC
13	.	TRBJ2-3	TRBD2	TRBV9	CASTSGGSDTQYF	TGTGCCAGCACCAGCGGGGGATCTGATACGCAGTATTTT
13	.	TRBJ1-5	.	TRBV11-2	CASSLGVNQPQHF	TGTGCCAGCAGCTTGGGCGTCAACCAGCCCCAGCATTTT
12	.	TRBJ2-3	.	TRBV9	CASSISTDTQYF	TGTGCCAGCAGCATAAGCACAGATACGCAGTATTTT
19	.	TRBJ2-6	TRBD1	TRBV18	CASSPTGGTGISGANVLTF	TGTGCCAGCTCACCAACAGGCGGGACAGGGATCTCTGGGGCCAACGTCCTGACTTTC
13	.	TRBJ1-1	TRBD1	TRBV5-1	CASSQGQGAEAFF	TGCGCCAGCAGCCAAGGACAGGGTGCTGAAGCTTTCTTT
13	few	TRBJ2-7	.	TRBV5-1	CASMGEGGYEQYF	TGCGCCAGCATGGGTGAGGGTGGGTACGAGCAGTACTTC
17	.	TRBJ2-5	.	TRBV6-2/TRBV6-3	CASTPTMGRSFSETQYF	TGTGCCAGCACCCCTACAATGGGGCGGTCGTTTTCTGAGACCCAGTACTTC
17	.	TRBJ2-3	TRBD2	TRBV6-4	CASRGGRLAGGPDTQYF	TGTGCCAGCAGGGGGGGGAGACTAGCGGGAGGCCCAGATACGCAGTATTTT
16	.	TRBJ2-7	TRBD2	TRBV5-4	CASSPGGGVALNEQYF	TGTGCCAGCAGCCCCGGGGGGGGCGTCGCCCTCAACGAGCAGTACTTC
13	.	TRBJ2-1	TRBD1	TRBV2	CASTGQGIGEQFF	TGTGCCAGCACGGGACAGGGTATCGGTGAGCAGTTCTTC
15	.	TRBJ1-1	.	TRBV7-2	CASSRGGGENTEAFF	TGTGCCAGCAGTCGGGGGGGCGGTGAGAACACTGAAGCTTTCTTT
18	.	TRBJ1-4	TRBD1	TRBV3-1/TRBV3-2	CASSQIAGTGGSNEKLFF	TGTGCCAGCAGCCAAATAGCCGGGACAGGGGGTTCTAATGAAAAACTGTTTTTT
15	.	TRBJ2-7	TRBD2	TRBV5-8	CASSLGWEGDYEQYF	TGTGCCAGCAGCTTGGGGTGGGAGGGAGATTACGAGCAGTACTTC
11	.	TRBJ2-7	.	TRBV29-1	CSASGSGEQYF	TGCAGCGCTTCAGGGTCTGGCGAGCAGTACTTC